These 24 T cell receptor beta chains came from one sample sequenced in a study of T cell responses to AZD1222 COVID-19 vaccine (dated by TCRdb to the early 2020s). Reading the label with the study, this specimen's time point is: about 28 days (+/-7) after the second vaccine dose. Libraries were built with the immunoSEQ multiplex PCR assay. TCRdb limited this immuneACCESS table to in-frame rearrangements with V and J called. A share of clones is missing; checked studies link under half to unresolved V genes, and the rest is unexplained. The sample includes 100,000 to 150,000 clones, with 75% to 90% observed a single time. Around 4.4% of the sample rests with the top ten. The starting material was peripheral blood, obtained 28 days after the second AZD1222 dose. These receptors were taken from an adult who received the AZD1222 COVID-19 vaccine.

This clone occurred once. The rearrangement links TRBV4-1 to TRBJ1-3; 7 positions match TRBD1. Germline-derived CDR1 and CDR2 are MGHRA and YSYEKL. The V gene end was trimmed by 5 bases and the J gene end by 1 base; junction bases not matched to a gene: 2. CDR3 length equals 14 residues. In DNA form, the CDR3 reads TGCGCCAGCAGCTCGGGACAGTCTGGAAACACCATATATTTT. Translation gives CASSSGQSGNTIYF.

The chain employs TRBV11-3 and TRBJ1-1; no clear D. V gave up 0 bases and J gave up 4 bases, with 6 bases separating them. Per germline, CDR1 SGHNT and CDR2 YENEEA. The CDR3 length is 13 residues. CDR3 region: CASSLEASTEAFF. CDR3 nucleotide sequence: TGTGCCAGCAGCTTAGAGGCAAGCACTGAAGCTTTCTTT.

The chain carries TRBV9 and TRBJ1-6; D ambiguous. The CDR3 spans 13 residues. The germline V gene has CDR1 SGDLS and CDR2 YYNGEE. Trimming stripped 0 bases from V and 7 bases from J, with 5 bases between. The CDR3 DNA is TGTGCCAGCAGCGTAGTCGAGAATTCACCCCTCCACTTT. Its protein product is CASSVVENSPLHF.

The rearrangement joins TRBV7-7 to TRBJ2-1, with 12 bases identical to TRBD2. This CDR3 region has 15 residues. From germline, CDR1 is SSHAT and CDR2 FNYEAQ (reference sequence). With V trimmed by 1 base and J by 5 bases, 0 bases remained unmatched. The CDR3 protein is CASSLGLAGDNEQFF. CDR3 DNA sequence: TGTGCCAGCAGCTTAGGACTAGCGGGAGACAATGAGCAGTTCTTC.

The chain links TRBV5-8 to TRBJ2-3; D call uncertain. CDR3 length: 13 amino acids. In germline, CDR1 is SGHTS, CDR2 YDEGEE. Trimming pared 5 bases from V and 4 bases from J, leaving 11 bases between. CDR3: CASRLKGSDTQYF. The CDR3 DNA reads TGTGCCAGCAGGCTCAAAGGGTCAGATACGCAGTATTTT.

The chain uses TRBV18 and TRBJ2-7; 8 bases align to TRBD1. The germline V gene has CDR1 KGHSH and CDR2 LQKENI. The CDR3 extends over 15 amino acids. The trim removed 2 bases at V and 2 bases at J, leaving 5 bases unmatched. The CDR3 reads CASSPAPGQAYEQYF. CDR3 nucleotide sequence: TGTGCCAGCTCACCAGCCCCGGGACAGGCCTACGAGCAGTACTTC.

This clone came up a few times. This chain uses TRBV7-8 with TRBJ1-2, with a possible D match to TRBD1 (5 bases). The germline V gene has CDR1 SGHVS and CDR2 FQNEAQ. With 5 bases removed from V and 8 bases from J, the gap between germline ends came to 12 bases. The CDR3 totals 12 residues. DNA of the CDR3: TGTGCCAGCAGCCCCGGGACGCGGGGCTACACCTTC. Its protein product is CASSPGTRGYTF.

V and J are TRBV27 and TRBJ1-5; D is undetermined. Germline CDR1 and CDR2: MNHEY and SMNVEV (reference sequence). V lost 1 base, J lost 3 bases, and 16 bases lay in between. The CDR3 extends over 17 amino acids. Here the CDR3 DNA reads TGTGCCAGCAGTTTATTAGGTCGCGGCGGATACAATCAGCCCCAGCATTTT. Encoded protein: CASSLLGRGGYNQPQHF.

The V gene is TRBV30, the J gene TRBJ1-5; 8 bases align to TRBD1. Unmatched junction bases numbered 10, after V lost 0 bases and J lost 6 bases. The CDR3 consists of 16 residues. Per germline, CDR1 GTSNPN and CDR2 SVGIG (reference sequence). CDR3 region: CAWSVGRGPGSQPQHF. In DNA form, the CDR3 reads TGTGCCTGGAGTGTTGGCAGGGGGCCCGGTAGTCAGCCCCAGCATTTT.

The DNA of the CDR3 is TGCAGCGTTGGAGGGGGCGCGGATGGCTACACCTTC. This sequence encodes CSVGGGADGYTF. V gene TRBV29-1 combines with J gene TRBJ1-2, with 7 bases aligning to TRBD1. The CDR3 consists of 12 residues. Trimming at V came to 4 bases and at J to 6 bases, leaving 5 bases not matched to a gene. Germline V gene sequence: CDR1 SQVTM, CDR2 ANQGSEA.

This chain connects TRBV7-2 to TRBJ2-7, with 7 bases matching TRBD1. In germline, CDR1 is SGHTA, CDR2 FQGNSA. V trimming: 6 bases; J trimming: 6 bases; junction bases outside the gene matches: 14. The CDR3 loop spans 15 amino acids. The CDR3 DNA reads TGTGCCAGCAGTCCTCGGACAGGACCAATACTCGAGCAGTACTTC. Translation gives CASSPRTGPILEQYF.

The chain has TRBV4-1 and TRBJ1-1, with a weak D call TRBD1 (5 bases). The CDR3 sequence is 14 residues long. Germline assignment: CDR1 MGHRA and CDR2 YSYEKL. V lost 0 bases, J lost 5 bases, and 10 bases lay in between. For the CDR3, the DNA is TGCGCCAGCAGCCAAGATCTAGGGGCTACTGAAGCTTTCTTT. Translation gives CASSQDLGATEAFF.

CDR3 coding DNA: TGTGCCAGCAGCGGGGACAGAAGGTACGAGCAGTACTTC. Its translation is CASSGDRRYEQYF. This chain connects TRBV2 to TRBJ2-7; 7 positions match TRBD1. There are 13 residues in the CDR3. V was pared by 6 bases and J by 4 bases, with 6 bases of the junction left unmatched. CDR1 and CDR2 (germline): SNHLY, FYNNEI.

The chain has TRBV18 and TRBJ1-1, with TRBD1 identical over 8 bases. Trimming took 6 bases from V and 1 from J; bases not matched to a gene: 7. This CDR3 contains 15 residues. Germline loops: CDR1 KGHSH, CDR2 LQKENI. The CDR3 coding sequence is TGTGCCAGCTCTCCCGGACAGGGAACGAACACTGAAGCTTTCTTT. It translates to CASSPGQGTNTEAFF.

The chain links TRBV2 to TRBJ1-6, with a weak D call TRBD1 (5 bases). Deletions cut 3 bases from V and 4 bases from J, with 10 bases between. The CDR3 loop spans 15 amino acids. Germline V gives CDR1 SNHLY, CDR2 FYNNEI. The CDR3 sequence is CASSEKRGYNSPLHF. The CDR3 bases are TGTGCCAGCAGTGAGAAGAGGGGTTATAATTCACCCCTCCACTTT.

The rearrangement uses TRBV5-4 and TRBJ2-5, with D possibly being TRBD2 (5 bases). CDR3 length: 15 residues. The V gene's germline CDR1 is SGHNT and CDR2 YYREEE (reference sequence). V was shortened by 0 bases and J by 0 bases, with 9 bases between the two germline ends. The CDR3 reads CASSLGGYNQETQYF. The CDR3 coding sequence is TGTGCCAGCAGCTTGGGAGGGTACAACCAAGAGACCCAGTACTTC.

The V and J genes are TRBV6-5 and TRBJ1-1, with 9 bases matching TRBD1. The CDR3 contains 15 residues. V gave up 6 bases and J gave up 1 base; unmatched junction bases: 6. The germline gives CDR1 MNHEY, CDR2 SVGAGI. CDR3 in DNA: TGTGCCAGCAGCGACAGGGGGGCCACGAACACTGAAGCTTTCTTT. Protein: CASSDRGATNTEAFF.

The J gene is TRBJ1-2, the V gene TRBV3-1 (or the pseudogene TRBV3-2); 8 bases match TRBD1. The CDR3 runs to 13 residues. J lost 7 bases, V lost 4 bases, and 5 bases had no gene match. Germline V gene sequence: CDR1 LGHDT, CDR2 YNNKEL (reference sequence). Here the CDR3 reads CASSPRQGFGYTF. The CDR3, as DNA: TGTGCCAGCAGCCCTCGACAGGGGTTTGGCTACACCTTC.

The CDR3 region has the DNA TGTGCCAGCAGTTTGTCTGTTCCGGGGGAAGCTGGAAACACCATATATTTT. It encodes CASSLSVPGEAGNTIYF. This sequence joins TRBV28 and TRBJ1-3; D may be TRBD1 (5 bases). V shed 3 bases and J shed 2 bases, with 17 bases lying between them. Germline V CDR1 and CDR2: MDHEN, SYDVKM. This CDR3 comprises 17 residues.

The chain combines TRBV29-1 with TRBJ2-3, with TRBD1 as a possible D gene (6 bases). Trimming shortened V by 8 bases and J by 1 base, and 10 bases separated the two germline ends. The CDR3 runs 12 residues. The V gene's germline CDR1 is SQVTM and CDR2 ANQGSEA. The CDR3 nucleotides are TGCAGCTTCCGGACAGGCACAGATACGCAGTATTTT. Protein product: CSFRTGTDTQYF.

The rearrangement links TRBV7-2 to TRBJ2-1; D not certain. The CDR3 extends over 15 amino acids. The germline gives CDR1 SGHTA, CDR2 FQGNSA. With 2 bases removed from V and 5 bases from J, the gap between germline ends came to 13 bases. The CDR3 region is CASSLLGVVDNEQFF. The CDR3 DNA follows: TGTGCCAGCAGCTTACTTGGGGTAGTAGACAATGAGCAGTTCTTC.

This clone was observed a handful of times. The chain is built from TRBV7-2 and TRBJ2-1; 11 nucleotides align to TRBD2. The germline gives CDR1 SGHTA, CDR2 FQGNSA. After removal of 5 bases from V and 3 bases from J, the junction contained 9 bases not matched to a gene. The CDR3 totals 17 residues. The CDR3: CASSILPGTSGYNEQFF. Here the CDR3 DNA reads TGTGCCAGCAGCATACTCCCCGGGACTAGCGGCTACAATGAGCAGTTCTTC.

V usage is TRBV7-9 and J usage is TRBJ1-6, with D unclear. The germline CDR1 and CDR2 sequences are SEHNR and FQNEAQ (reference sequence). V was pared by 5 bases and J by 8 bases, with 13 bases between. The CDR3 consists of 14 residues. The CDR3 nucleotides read TGTGCCAGCAGCCCCCGGGAGGGCGATTCACCCCTCCACTTT. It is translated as CASSPREGDSPLHF.

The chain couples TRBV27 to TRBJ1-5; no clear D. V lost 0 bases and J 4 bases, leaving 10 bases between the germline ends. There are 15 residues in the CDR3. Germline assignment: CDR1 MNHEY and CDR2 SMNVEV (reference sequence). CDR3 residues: CASSLSSGGNQPQHF. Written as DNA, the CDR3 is TGTGCCAGCAGTTTATCATCAGGAGGAAATCAGCCCCAGCATTTT.